This T cell receptor (beta chain) came from a study of Ad26.COV2.S vaccination and SARS-CoV-2 variants (dated by TCRdb to the early 2020s). Regarding the study in general: The specificity and breadth of SARS-CoV-2-reactive T cell receptors after Ad26.COV2.S vaccination were assessed by TCRbeta repertoire sequencing. A total of roughly 32 samples were included in the TCR-sequenced set, comprising around 19 Ad26.COV2.S vaccine recipients, 5 placebo recipients and 8 SARS-CoV-2 convalescent individuals. Results and caveats for the whole study, not just this receptor: The authors noted that the TCR breadth and depth analyses may have underestimated total T cell responses. After vaccination, substantial breadth of spike-specific CD8+ and CD4+ T cell responses was reported. Higher spike-specific TCR breadth was observed in Ad26.COV2.S recipients than in placebo recipients (P = 0.0014). Vaccine and placebo recipients had comparable non-spike TCR breadth, which fits with the vaccine containing only spike.

CDR1 and CDR2 (LGHDT, YNNKEL) derive from the germline V gene (reference sequence). The CDR3 runs 14 amino acids, cysteine and phenylalanine included. The retained sequence is limited to the CDR3, 42 bases, with the frame set at the first base. The trim is 0 bases for V and 5 bases for J, with a gap of 10 bases between the germline ends. The immunoSEQ Assay was used to sequence TCRbeta CDR3 regions. After extraction, genomic DNA underwent amplification by bias-controlled multiplex PCR, followed by high-throughput sequencing. The authors processed their data as follows. To quantify the absolute abundance of each unique TCRbeta CDR3 region, sequences were collapsed and filtered. T cell fraction was estimated by normalizing TCRbeta template counts to usable DNA, which was measured by amplifying reference genes present in all nucleated cells. Repertoire TCRs were annotated as SARS-CoV-2-specific by exact matching of V gene, CDR3 amino acid sequence and J gene to a known reactive TCR set. The reference SARS-CoV-2 TCR set was obtained from MIRA and was filtered for enrichment in COVID-19-positive ImmuneCODE repertoires, whereby public or cross-reactive TCRs were removed. Drawing on the MIRA antigens, annotated TCRs were analysed further at the level of specific ORF or position within ORF. Depth was the summed frequency of annotated unique rearrangements, while breadth was defined as annotated unique rearrangements over total unique productive rearrangements. TCR breadth was compared between groups using two-sided Wilcoxon rank-sum tests. Drawn from immuneACCESS, this table holds only the in-frame rearrangements with V and J called that TCRdb kept. Clones are partly lost; checked studies trace under half to an unresolved V gene and leave the rest unexplained. V, J and clone size reflect that table, while D and trimming were determined from the DNA. The sample has some 190,000 clones on record, about 83% of them singletons. About 5.5% of the sample rests with the top ten.

The sample's time point label is to be understood as: individuals recovered from natural SARS-CoV-2 infection. Concerning this clone itself: Its antigen target is currently unknown. No much larger clone exists at a distance of one base, and base qualities are not known.

The receptor chain draws on TRBV3-1 (or the pseudogene TRBV3-2) and TRBJ1-1, with no D gene named confidently. This material consisted of peripheral blood, taken after recovery from COVID-19. This receptor was taken from a human donor who had recovered from COVID-19. The CDR3 has the sequence CASSQEGRRTEAFF. The DNA reads TGTGCCAGCAGCCAAGAAGGGAGACGGACTGAAGCTTTCTTT.